Listed here are 21 T cell receptor beta chains from one sample, sequenced in a study of identical twins. Each CDR3 protein is one row after TCRdb ran MiXCR on the 5' RACE reads. Of 1.5 million to 2 million distinct CDR3 sequences in the sample, about 31% were seen once. The sample taken for sequencing was cord blood. The receptors were gathered from a newborn girl in good health.

The chain uses TRBV11-2 and TRBJ2-5, with D possibly matching TRBD1 (7 bases). The CDR3 runs 16 residues. V was clipped by 1 base and J by 0 bases, with 12 bases between them. Germline CDR1 is SGHAT and CDR2 is FQNNGV. In DNA form, the CDR3 reads TGTGCCAGCAGCTTAGCGGCAGGGGGGTACCAAGAGACCCAGTACTTC. It is translated as CASSLAAGGYQETQYF.

The chain carries TRBV10-3 and TRBJ2-1, with 9 nucleotides matching TRBD1. Germline-derived CDR1 and CDR2 are ENHRY and SYGVKD. The CDR3 runs to 15 residues. V trimming: 6 bases; J trimming: 4 bases; junction bases outside the gene matches: 7. CDR3 sequence (DNA): TGTGCCATCAGCGCCGGGACAGGGAAGTACAATGAGCAGTTCTTC. Residues: CAISAGTGKYNEQFF.

The chain combines TRBV12-3 or TRBV12-4 with TRBJ2-4, with 10 positions matching TRBD2. The CDR3 length is 16 residues. V lost 3 bases, J lost 11 bases, and 13 bases stayed unmatched. CDR3 residues: CASSFRGASGSHLQYF. CDR3 nucleotides: TGTGCCAGCAGTTTTCGTGGCGCTAGCGGGAGCCATCTTCAGTACTTC.

The chain carries TRBV28 and TRBJ2-7, with 8 bases aligning to TRBD1. The CDR3 spans 14 residues. The germline V gene encodes CDR1 MDHEN and CDR2 SYDVKM. J gave up 5 bases and V 1 base, and 4 bases lay outside the gene matches. CDR3 region: CASSLYRGANEQYF. The DNA for the CDR3 is TGTGCCAGCAGTTTATACAGGGGGGCTAACGAGCAGTACTTC.

The V and J genes are TRBV10-3 and TRBJ1-2, with a tentative D call TRBD1 (6 bases). The CDR3 contains 16 residues. Trimming shortened V by 0 bases and J by 7 bases, and 18 bases separated the two germline ends. The V gene's germline CDR1 is ENHRY and CDR2 SYGVKD. CDR3 coding DNA: TGTGCCATCAGTGAGTCGCGCGGACAGTCTTGGGGTGGCTACACCTTC. This sequence encodes CAISESRGQSWGGYTF.

This sequence joins TRBV14 and TRBJ1-2; TRBD1 matches at 8 bases. The CDR3 loop spans 14 amino acids. Germline-derived CDR1 and CDR2 are SGHDN and FVKESK. The V and J ends lost 4 bases and 8 bases, in that order; junction bases with no gene match: 9. The CDR3 DNA reads as TGTGCCAGCAGCCTACCGGGACAGGTCTGGGGCTACACCTTC. As protein: CASSLPGQVWGYTF. The complete variable domain, with remaining parts taken from reference TRBV14 and TRBJ1-2, reads EAGVTQFPSHSVIEKGQTVTLRCDPISGHDNLYWYRRVMGKEIKFLLHFVKESKQDESGMPNNRFLAERTGGTYSTLKVQPAELEDSGVYFCASSLPGQVWGYTFGSGTRLTVV.

The V gene is TRBV20-1, the J gene TRBJ2-7; 8 nucleotides agree with TRBD2. V lost 2 bases to trimming and J lost 0 bases; unmatched junction nucleotides: 9. The germline CDR1 and CDR2 sequences are DFQATT and SNEGSKA (reference sequence). This CDR3 has 16 amino acids. The CDR3 region is CSARNASGPPSYEQYF. The CDR3 bases are TGCAGTGCTAGAAATGCTAGCGGGCCTCCCTCCTACGAGCAGTACTTC.

This clonotype has ten or more counts. This chain uses TRBV27 with TRBJ2-3, with 12 bases lining up with TRBD2. This CDR3 has 16 residues. Germline V CDR1 and CDR2: MNHEY, SMNVEV (reference sequence). V dropped 5 bases and J dropped 2; count of bases not matched to a gene: 5. The CDR3 is CASSQRTSGITDTQYF. The CDR3 DNA reads TGTGCCAGCAGTCAACGGACTAGCGGGATCACAGATACGCAGTATTTT.

This chain joins TRBV18 and TRBJ1-3, with 8 bases identical to TRBD1. This CDR3 has 14 residues. J gave up 8 bases and V 4 bases, and 7 bases lay outside the gene matches. Looked up from germline, CDR1 is KGHSH and CDR2 is LQKENI. CDR3 sequence reads: CASSLLDREHTIYF. The CDR3 DNA reads as TGTGCCAGCTCACTACTGGACAGGGAACACACCATATATTTT. Based on the CDR3 plus reference TRBV18 and TRBJ1-3, the full variable domain is NAGVMQNPRHLVRRRGQEARLRCSPMKGHSHVYWYRQLPEEGLKFMVYLQKENIIDESGMPKERFSAEFPKEGPSILRIQQVVRGDSAAYFCASSLLDREHTIYFGEGSWLTVV.

This clonotype was observed a handful of times. The gene calls are TRBV20-1 and TRBJ1-2; 9 bases agree with TRBD1. This CDR3 has 13 amino acids. Germline V gives CDR1 DFQATT, CDR2 SNEGSKA (reference sequence). V lost 6 bases and J lost 11; bases outside the gene matches: 13. CDR3 DNA: TGCAGTGCGGCCACCGGGACAGGGTATCGGTACACCTTC. Translation: CSAATGTGYRYTF.

J is TRBJ2-5 and V is TRBV7-2, with a tentative D call TRBD2 (6 bases). The germline V gene encodes CDR1 SGHTA and CDR2 FQGNSA. This CDR3 region has 13 residues. The ends were cut back, 5 bases at V and 13 bases at J, with 20 bases in the middle. CDR3 sequence (DNA): TGTGCCAGCAGCGCCGGACTATCCAGAGGCCGGTACTTC. This translates into CASSAGLSRGRYF. Full variable domain (remainder filled in from reference TRBV7-2 and TRBJ2-5): GAGVSQSPSNKVTEKGKDVELRCDPISGHTALYWYRQSLGQGLEFLIYFQGNSAPDKSGLPSDRFSAERTGGSVSTLTIQRTQQEDSAVYLCASSAGLSRGRYFGPGTRLLVL.

The V call is TRBV2, the J call TRBJ2-4, with 7 bases matching TRBD2. The CDR3 runs 15 residues. Germline CDR1 is SNHLY and CDR2 is FYNNEI. V dropped 2 bases and J dropped 3; count of bases not matched to a gene: 4. This CDR3 reads CASSERGGLKNIQYF. The DNA for the CDR3 is TGTGCCAGCAGTGAACGCGGGGGACTCAAAAACATTCAGTACTTC.

This clonotype was counted between two and nine times. The chain joins TRBV27 to TRBJ2-3; 16 bases are a match to TRBD2. There are 17 residues in the CDR3. The germline CDR1 and CDR2 sequences are MNHEY and SMNVEV (reference sequence). Germline trimming cut 4 bases from V and 5 bases from J; bases unmatched to any gene: 6. The CDR3: CASSYGTSGRAVDTQYF. For the CDR3, the DNA is TGTGCCAGCAGTTACGGGACTAGCGGGAGGGCGGTAGATACGCAGTATTTT.

V and J are TRBV24-1 and TRBJ2-7, with 10 bases lining up with TRBD1. V was pared by 2 bases and J by 7 bases, with 10 bases of the junction left unmatched. The CDR3 has 16 residues. CDR1 and CDR2 from the germline V gene are KGHDR and SFDVKD. The CDR3 region is CATSDWAGTGDNEQYF. The CDR3 DNA reads TGTGCCACCAGTGATTGGGCCGGGACAGGGGACAATGAGCAGTACTTC.

This clonotype was observed a handful of times. The chain uses TRBV20-1 and TRBJ2-3; no reliable D call. The length of the CDR3 is 12 residues. Germline V lookup: CDR1 DFQATT, CDR2 SNEGSKA (reference sequence). Trimming removed 6 bases from V and 0 bases from J, with 7 bases in between. CDR3 sequence reads: CSALTSTDTQYF. The CDR3 bases are TGCAGTGCCCTGACTAGCACAGATACGCAGTATTTT.

Only a few counts were recorded for this clonotype. V gene TRBV7-2 combines with J gene TRBJ2-3; possibly TRBD2 for D (6 bases). This CDR3 spans 14 amino acids. Trimming cost V 1 base and J 4 bases, with 9 bases left between them. CDR1 is SGHTA and CDR2 is FQGNSA in the germline V gene. CDR3 in amino acids: CASSLGLGSDTQYF. CDR3 coding DNA: TGTGCCAGCAGCTTAGGACTAGGTTCAGATACGCAGTATTTT.

This chain links TRBV10-3 with TRBJ2-7; no clear D gene. V was shortened by 7 bases and J by 0 bases, with 10 bases between the two germline ends. The CDR3 length is 13 residues. Per germline, CDR1 ENHRY and CDR2 SYGVKD. The CDR3, as DNA: TGTGCCATCAAAAGCGTTGACTCCTACGAGCAGTACTTC. Its protein is CAIKSVDSYEQYF.

V and J are TRBV13 and TRBJ1-3; tentatively, D is TRBD1 (6 bases). The V gene's germline CDR1 is PRHDT and CDR2 FYEKMQ (reference sequence). Between the trimmed V and J ends, which lost 3 bases and 4 bases, there was a span of 10 bases. The length of the CDR3 is 14 residues. The CDR3 coding sequence is TGTGCCAGCAGCTTTGGAACAGGGGGAAACACCATATATTTT. Protein product: CASSFGTGGNTIYF.

The chain joins TRBV20-1 to TRBJ2-4; the D gene is possibly TRBD1 (6 bases). The closer fit of TRBJ2-7 to the DNA end suggests the J call may be wrong. CDR1 is DFQATT and CDR2 is SNEGSKA in the germline V gene (reference sequence). This CDR3 comprises 14 residues. CDR3 nucleotide sequence: TGCAGTGCTAGACCGATGGGACACTCCTACGAGCAGTACTTC. Translated: CSARPMGHSYEQYF.

J is TRBJ1-6 and V is TRBV2; TRBD1 matches 9 bases. CDR3 size: 14 residues. The germline CDR1 and CDR2 sequences are SNHLY and FYNNEI. The V segment lost 4 bases and the J segment 6 bases; nucleotides outside the gene matches: 1. DNA of the CDR3: TGTGCCAGCAGTGGGGGACAGGGTAATTCACCCCTCCACTTT. Translation gives CASSGGQGNSPLHF. Filled out from reference TRBV2 and TRBJ1-6, the complete variable domain reads EPEVTQTPSHQVTQMGQEVILRCVPISNHLYFYWYRQILGQKVEFLVSFYNNEISEKSEIFDDQFSVERPDGSNFTLKIRSTKLEDSAMYFCASSGGQGNSPLHFGNGTRLTVT.

This chain joins TRBV28 and TRBJ1-2; the D is unclear. Germline V CDR1 and CDR2: MDHEN, SYDVKM. The CDR3 length is 14 residues. V lost 5 bases and J 4 bases, leaving 14 bases between the germline ends. In DNA, the CDR3 is TGTGCCAGCAGTCCCGTGGGCGGCCTCTATGGCTACACCTTC. As protein: CASSPVGGLYGYTF.